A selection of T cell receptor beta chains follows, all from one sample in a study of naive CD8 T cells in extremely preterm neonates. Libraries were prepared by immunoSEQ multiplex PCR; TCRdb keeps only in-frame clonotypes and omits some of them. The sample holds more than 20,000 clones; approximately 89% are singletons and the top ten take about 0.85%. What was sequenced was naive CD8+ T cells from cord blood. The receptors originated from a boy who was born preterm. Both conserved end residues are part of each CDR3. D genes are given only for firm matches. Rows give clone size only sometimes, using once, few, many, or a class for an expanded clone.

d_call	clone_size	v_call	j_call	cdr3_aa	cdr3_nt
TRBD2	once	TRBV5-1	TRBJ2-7	CASSLGTSGGEQYF	TGCGCCAGCAGCTTGGGGACTAGCGGGGGCGAGCAGTACTTC
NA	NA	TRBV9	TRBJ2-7	CASSVDSWGEQYF	TGTGCCAGCAGCGTAGATAGTTGGGGCGAGCAGTACTTC
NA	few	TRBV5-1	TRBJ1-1	CASSLGDTEAFF	TGCGCCAGCAGCTTGGGGGACACTGAAGCTTTCTTT
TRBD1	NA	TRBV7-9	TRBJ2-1	CASSLGTGGNEQFF	TGTGCCAGCAGCTTAGGGACAGGGGGCAATGAGCAGTTCTTC
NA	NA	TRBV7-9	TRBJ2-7	CASSLTLHPYEQYF	TGTGCCAGCAGCCTAACCCTACACCCCTACGAGCAGTACTTC
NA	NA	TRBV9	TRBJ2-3	CASSLTRTDTQYF	TGTGCCAGCAGCTTGACTCGCACAGATACGCAGTATTTT
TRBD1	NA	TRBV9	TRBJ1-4	CASSVGTGGEKLFF	TGTGCCAGCAGCGTAGGGACAGGGGGCGAAAAACTGTTTTTT
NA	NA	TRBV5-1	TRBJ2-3	CASSLDTGPSTDTQYF	TGCGCCAGCAGCTTGGACACTGGCCCTAGCACAGATACGCAGTATTTT
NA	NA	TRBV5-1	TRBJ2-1	CASSYSYNEQFF	TGCGCCAGCAGCTACTCCTACAATGAGCAGTTCTTC
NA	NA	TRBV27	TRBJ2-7	CASSSGSLYEQYF	TGTGCCAGCAGTTCAGGCTCGCTCTACGAGCAGTACTTC
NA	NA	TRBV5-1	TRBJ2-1	CASSWGTHNEQFF	TGCGCCAGCAGCTGGGGAACACACAATGAGCAGTTCTTC
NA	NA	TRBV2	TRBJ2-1	CASSEGNEQFF	TGTGCCAGCAGTGAGGGCAATGAGCAGTTCTTC
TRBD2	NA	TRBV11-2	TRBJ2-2	CASSPRTSGGAWELFF	TGTGCCAGCAGCCCTCGGACTAGCGGGGGGGCATGGGAGCTGTTTTTT
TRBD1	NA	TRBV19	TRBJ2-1	CASSRDRRDQFF	TGTGCCAGTAGTAGGGACAGGCGAGATCAGTTCTTC
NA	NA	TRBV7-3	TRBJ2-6	CASSLGRTAGANVLTF	TGTGCCAGCAGCTTAGGACGGACAGCCGGGGCCAACGTCCTGACTTTC
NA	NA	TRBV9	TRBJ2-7	CASSPFDWFYEQYF	TGTGCCAGCAGCCCATTCGATTGGTTCTACGAGCAGTACTTC
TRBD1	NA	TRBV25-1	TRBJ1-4	CASSEYRGTGGEKLFF	TGTGCCAGCAGTGAATACCGGGGGACAGGGGGTGAAAAACTGTTTTTT
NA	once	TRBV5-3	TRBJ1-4	CARSLGQTNEKLFF	TGTGCCAGAAGCTTGGGACAAACTAATGAAAAACTGTTTTTT
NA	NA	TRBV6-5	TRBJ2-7	CASSYRDSYEQYF	TGTGCCAGCAGTTACCGGGACTCCTACGAGCAGTACTTC
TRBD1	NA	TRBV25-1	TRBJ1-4	CASRRQGAEKLFF	TGTGCCAGCAGGCGACAGGGGGCTGAAAAACTGTTTTTT
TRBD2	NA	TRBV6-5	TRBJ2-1	CASSYSRGGNNEQFF	TGTGCCAGCAGTTACTCGCGGGGGGGCAACAATGAGCAGTTCTTC
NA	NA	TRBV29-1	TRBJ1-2	CSVEVRDTNYGYTF	TGCAGCGTTGAAGTTAGGGACACTAACTATGGCTACACCTTC
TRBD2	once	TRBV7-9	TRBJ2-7	CASSLLAGGYEQYF	TGTGCCAGCAGCTTACTAGCGGGGGGTTACGAGCAGTACTTC
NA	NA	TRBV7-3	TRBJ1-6	CASSLGGFSPLHF	TGTGCCAGCAGCTTAGGGGGCTTTTCACCCCTCCACTTT
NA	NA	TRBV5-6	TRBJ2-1	CASSFVGQLYNEQFF	TGTGCCAGCAGCTTCGTGGGCCAGCTTTACAATGAGCAGTTCTTC
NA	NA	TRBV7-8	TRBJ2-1	CASSLASNEQFF	TGTGCCAGCAGCTTAGCTAGCAATGAGCAGTTCTTC